This T cell receptor (beta chain) was obtained from a study of early T cells in non-severe SARS-CoV-2 infection. Study-wide context: From unsorted whole blood, bulk RNA was sequenced, and the chains remained unpaired.

This clonotype has just a few counts. Trimming pared 0 bases from V and 1 base from J, leaving 18 bases between. The CDR3 totals 17 residues. From germline, CDR1 is GTSNPN and CDR2 SVGIG (reference sequence). TCRdb called the 5' RACE reads again in MiXCR, with one record for every CDR3 protein. This sample yields 35,000 to 45,000 distinct CDR3 sequences, of which over 5% are seen a single time; under 7% belongs to the top ten. Source: whole blood, taken at baseline. The sequence was collected from an adult who was a healthcare worker with PCR-confirmed SARS-CoV-2 infection or an uninfected control (not recorded which). The chain couples TRBV30 to TRBJ1-2, with a weak D call TRBD1 (6 bases). DNA for the CDR3: TGTGCCTGGAGTGTACTGTGGGGGGCACAGGATAACTATGGCTACACCTTC. The encoded protein is CAWSVLWGAQDNYGYTF.